The clone carrying this TCR beta chain was detected a few times. Its antigen is as yet unknown. These data belong to a study of T cell repertoires in cytomegalovirus infection. Study details: Indications of both CMV infection and matching HLA type were provided by public TCR beta signatures.

One entry per CDR3 protein results from TCRdb running MiXCR on the reads. The sample lists roughly 500,000 distinct CDR3 sequences, more than 30% occurring once. Trimming removed 5 bases from V and 1 base from J, with 5 bases in between. The CDR3 totals 12 residues. CDR1 is LGHNT and CDR2 is FRNRAP in the germline V gene. The TCR comes from a human donor in good health (CMV status not recorded). Some clones in this sample may be carry-over from other donors' samples. V usage is TRBV12-5 and J usage is TRBJ1-1; no definite D call. Sequenced material: cultured PBMCs, taken from culture after CMV antigen stimulation. CDR3 DNA sequence: TGTGCTAGTGGTCTGCAGAACACTGAAGCTTTCTTT. Its protein is CASGLQNTEAFF.